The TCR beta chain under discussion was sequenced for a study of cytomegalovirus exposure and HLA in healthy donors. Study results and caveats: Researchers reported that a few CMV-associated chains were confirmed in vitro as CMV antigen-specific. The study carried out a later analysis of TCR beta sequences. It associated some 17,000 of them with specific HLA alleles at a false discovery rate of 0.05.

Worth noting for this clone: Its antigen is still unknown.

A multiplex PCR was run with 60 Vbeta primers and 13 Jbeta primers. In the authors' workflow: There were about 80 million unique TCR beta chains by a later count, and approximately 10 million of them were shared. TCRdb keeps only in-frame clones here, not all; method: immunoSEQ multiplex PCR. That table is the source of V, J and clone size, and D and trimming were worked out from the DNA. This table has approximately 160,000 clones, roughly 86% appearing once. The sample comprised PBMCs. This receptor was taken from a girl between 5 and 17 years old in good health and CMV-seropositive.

The CDR3 coding sequence is TGTGCCAGCTTCAGGGGTGGAGCCACTGAAGCTTTCTTT. Translating gives CASFRGGATEAFF. The rearrangement joins TRBV6-5 to TRBJ1-1; the D gene is possibly TRBD1 (6 bases). Trimming removed 8 bases from V and 4 bases from J, with 14 bases in between. The CDR3 has 13 amino acids. Germline V lookup: CDR1 MNHEY, CDR2 SVGAGI.